The source of this T cell receptor beta chain is a study of patients and donors after allogeneic stem cell transplantation. This clonotype was recorded at least ten times. The CDR3 contains 12 residues. The V end lost 4 bases, the J end lost 11 bases, and 14 bases lay between the germline ends. Germline CDR1 and CDR2: SGHTA and FQGNSA. One entry per CDR3 protein, called by TCRdb with MiXCR from the RT-PCR reads. Of 200,000 to 250,000 distinct CDR3 sequences in the sample, 13% to 15% were seen once. The rearrangement uses TRBV7-2 and TRBJ1-1, with D possibly TRBD1 on 5 matching bases. Input material: blood, either unsorted or a sorted T cell fraction (not recorded which). The sequence came from a human donor who was either an allogeneic HSCT recipient or a stem cell or donor lymphocyte infusion donor (not recorded which). It is not recorded whose cells these are; they may come from a transplant donor. The CDR3 protein is CASSSLRTRAFF. In DNA, the CDR3 is TGTGCCAGCAGCTCTCTAAGGACAAGGGCTTTCTTT.